One sample yielded the 2 T cell receptor beta chains listed below, sequenced in a study of monozygotic twins with inflammatory bowel disease. TCRdb reprocessed the 5' RACE reads and reports one entry per CDR3 protein, with no DNA. The table for this sample gives around 380,000 distinct CDR3 sequences. Sequenced sample: blood. The receptor source for this set is a human donor with ulcerative colitis or Crohn's disease, or a healthy co-twin of an affected twin (not recorded which).

The chain carries TRBV20-1 and TRBJ2-7. The CDR3 spans 13 residues. Germline V gene lookup returns CDR1 DFQATT and CDR2 SNEGSKA (reference sequence). This chain's CDR3 is CSARDDGLGEQYF.

CDR3 in amino acids: CASSFDRKATEAFF. The chain is built from TRBV5-6 and TRBJ1-1; TCRdb designates TRBD1, a call that cannot be tested without DNA. The CDR3 runs to 14 residues. CDR1 SGHDT and CDR2 YYEEEE come from the germline V gene. The whole variable domain, remainder taken from reference TRBV5-6 and TRBJ1-1, is DAGVTQSPTHLIKTRGQQVTLRCSPKSGHDTVSWYQQALGQGPQFIFQYYEEEERQRGNFPDRFSGHQFPNYSSELNVNALLLGDSALYLCASSFDRKATEAFFGQGTRLTVV.